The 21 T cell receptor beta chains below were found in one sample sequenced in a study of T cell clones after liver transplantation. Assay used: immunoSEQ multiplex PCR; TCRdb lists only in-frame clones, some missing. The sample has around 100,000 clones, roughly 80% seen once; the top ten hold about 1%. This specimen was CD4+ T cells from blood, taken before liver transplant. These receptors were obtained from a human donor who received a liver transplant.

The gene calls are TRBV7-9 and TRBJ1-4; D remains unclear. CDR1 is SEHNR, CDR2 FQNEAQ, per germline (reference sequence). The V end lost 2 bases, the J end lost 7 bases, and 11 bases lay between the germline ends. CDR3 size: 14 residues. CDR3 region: CASSLSGTGEKLFF. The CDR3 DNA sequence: TGTGCCAGCAGCTTATCAGGAACGGGTGAAAAACTGTTTTTT.

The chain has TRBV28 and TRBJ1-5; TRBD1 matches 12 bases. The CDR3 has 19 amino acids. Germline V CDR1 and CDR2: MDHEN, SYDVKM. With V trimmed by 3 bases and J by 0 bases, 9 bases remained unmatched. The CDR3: CASSFYFRDRGLSNQPQHF. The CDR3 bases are TGTGCCAGCAGTTTCTACTTCCGGGACAGGGGGCTTAGCAATCAGCCCCAGCATTTT.

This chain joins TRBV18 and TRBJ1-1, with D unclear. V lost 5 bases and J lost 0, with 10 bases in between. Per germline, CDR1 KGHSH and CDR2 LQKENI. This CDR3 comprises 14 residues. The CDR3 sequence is CASSSTGLNTEAFF. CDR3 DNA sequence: TGTGCCAGCTCATCAACGGGGTTGAACACTGAAGCTTTCTTT.

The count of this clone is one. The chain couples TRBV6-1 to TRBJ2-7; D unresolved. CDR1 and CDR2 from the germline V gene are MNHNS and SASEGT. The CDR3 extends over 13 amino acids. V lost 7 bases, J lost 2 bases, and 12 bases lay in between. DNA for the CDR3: TGTGCCAGCAAGGATAGCACCCCCTACGAGCAGTACTTC. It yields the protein CASKDSTPYEQYF.

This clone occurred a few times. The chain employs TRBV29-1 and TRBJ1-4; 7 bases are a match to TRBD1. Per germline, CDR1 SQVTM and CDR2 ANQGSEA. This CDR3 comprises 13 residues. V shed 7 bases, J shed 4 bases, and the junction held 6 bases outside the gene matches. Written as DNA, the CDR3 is TGCAGCGCCCTAGACAGGGTTAATGAAAAACTGTTTTTT. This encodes CSALDRVNEKLFF. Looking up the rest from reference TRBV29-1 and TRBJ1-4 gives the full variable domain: SAVISQKPSRDICQRGTSLTIQCQVDSQVTMMFWYRQQPGQSLTLIATANQGSEATYESGFVIDKFPISRPNLTFSTLTVSNMSPEDSSIYLCSALDRVNEKLFFGSGTQLSVL.

The CDR3 DNA reads TGTGCCAGCTCGCCCTCAGGGGATGGCTACACCTTC. This codes for CASSPSGDGYTF. This chain links TRBV18 with TRBJ1-2; a possible D gene is TRBD1 (6 bases). Germline V gene data show CDR1 as KGHSH and CDR2 as LQKENI. The CDR3 spans 12 residues. V gave up 6 bases and J gave up 6 bases, with 11 bases separating them.

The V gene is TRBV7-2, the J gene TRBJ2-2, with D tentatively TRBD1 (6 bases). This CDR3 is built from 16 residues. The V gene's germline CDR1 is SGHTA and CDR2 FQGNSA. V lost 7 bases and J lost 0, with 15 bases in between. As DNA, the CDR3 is TGTGCCAGCATAGTATCCGGGACACCGAACACCGGGGAGCTGTTTTTT. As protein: CASIVSGTPNTGELFF.

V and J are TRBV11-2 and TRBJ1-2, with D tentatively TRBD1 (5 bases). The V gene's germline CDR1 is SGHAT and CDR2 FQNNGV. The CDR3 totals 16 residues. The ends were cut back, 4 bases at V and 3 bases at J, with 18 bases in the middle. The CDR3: CASSSIPGGSDYGYTF. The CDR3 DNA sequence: TGTGCCAGCAGCTCCATACCCGGGGGGAGTGACTATGGCTACACCTTC. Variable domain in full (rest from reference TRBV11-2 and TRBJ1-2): EAGVAQSPRYKIIEKRQSVAFWCNPISGHATLYWYQQILGQGPKLLIQFQNNGVVDDSQLPKDRFSAERLKGVDSTLKIQPAKLEDSAVYLCASSSIPGGSDYGYTFGSGTRLTVV.

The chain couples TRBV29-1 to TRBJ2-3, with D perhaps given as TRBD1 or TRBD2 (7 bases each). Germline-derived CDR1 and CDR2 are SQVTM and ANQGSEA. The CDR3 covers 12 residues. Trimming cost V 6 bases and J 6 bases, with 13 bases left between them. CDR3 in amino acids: CSVPAGQDTQYF. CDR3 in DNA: TGCAGCGTCCCAGCGGGACAGGATACGCAGTATTTT.

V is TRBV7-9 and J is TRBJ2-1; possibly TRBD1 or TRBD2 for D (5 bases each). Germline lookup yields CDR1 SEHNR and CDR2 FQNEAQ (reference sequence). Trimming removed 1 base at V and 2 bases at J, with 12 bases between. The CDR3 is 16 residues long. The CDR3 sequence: CASSLEGTPTYNEQFF. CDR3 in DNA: TGTGCCAGCAGCTTAGAAGGGACGCCTACCTACAATGAGCAGTTCTTC.

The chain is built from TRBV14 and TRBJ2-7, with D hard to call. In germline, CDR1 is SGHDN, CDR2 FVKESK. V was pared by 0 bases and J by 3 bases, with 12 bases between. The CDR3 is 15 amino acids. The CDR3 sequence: CASSQEMGRNYEQYF. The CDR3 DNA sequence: TGTGCCAGCAGCCAAGAAATGGGCAGGAACTACGAGCAGTACTTC.

In DNA form, the CDR3 reads TGTGCCAGCAGCCCCCCGGGGGGGAATGAGCAGTTCTTC. It codes for CASSPPGGNEQFF. The J gene is TRBJ2-1, the V gene TRBV7-7; 8 nucleotides align to TRBD2. Looked up from germline, CDR1 is SSHAT and CDR2 is FNYEAQ (reference sequence). This CDR3 region has 13 residues. Losses at the gene ends were 5 bases for V and 7 bases for J; bases not matched to a gene: 4.

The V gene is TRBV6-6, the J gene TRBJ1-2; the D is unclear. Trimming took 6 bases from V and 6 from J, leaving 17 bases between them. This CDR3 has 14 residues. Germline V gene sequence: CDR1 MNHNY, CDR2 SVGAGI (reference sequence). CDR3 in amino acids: CASSLGGFPDGYTF. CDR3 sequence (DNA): TGTGCCAGCAGCCTGGGCGGATTCCCCGATGGCTACACCTTC.

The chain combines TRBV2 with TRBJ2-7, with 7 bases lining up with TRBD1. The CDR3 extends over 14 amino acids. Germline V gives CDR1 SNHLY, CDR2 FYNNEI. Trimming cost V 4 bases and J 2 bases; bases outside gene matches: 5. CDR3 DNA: TGTGCCAGCAGTGTACAGACAGGGACCTACGAGCAGTACTTC. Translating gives CASSVQTGTYEQYF.

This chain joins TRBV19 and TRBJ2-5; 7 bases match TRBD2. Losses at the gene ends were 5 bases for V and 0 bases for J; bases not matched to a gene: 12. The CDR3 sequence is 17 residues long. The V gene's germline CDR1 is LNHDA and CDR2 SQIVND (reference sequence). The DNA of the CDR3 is TGTGCCAGTAGTCGCAGCGCTAGCGGAGCGTACCAAGAGACCCAGTACTTC. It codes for CASSRSASGAYQETQYF.

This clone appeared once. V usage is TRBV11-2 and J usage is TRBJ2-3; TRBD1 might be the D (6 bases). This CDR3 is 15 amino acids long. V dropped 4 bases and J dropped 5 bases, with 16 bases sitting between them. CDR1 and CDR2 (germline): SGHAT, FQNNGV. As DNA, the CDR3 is TGTGCCAGCAGCTCGCGGACAGTAATAGAAGATACGCAGTATTTT. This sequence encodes CASSSRTVIEDTQYF.

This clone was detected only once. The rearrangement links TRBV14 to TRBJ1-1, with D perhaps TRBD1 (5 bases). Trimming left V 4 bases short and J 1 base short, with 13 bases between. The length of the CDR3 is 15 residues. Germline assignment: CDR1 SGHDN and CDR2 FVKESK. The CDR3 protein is CASSLEGRANTEAFF. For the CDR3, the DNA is TGTGCCAGCAGCCTGGAAGGCAGGGCGAACACTGAAGCTTTCTTT.

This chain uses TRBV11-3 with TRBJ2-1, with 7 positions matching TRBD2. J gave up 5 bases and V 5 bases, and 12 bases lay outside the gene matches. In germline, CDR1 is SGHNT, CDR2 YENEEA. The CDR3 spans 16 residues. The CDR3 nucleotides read TGTGCCAGCAGCCCAAGGCCGGGCCTAGCGGACAATGAGCAGTTCTTC. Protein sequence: CASSPRPGLADNEQFF.

The CDR3 DNA follows: TGTGCCACCAGCAGAACCTCCTCAGGGTACAATGAGCAGTTCTTC. Translated: CATSRTSSGYNEQFF. The V call is TRBV15, the J call TRBJ2-1; D possibly corresponds to TRBD1 (5 bases). V lost 2 bases, J lost 4 bases, and 12 bases lay in between. Germline lookup yields CDR1 LNHNV and CDR2 YYDKDF (reference sequence). CDR3 size: 15 residues.

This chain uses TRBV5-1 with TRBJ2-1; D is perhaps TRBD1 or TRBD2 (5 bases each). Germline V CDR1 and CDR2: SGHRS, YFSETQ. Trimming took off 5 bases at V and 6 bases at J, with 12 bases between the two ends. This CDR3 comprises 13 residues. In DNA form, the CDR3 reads TGCGCCAGCAGTGGCGATGGGGGCAATGAGCAGTTCTTC. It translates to CASSGDGGNEQFF.

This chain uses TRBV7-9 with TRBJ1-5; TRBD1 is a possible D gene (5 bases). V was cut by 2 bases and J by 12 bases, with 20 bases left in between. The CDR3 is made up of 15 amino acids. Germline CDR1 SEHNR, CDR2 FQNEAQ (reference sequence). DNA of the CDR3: TGTGCCAGCAGCTTATCAGGCGGGATAGGGGTTAACCAGCATTTT. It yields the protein CASSLSGGIGVNQHF.